The entry that follows covers one T cell receptor beta chain sequence. Its antigen is still unknown. CDR1 and CDR2 (germline): LNHNV, YYDKDF (reference sequence). V was pared by 0 bases and J by 8 bases, with 10 bases between. This CDR3 spans 14 amino acids. Sequencing used immunoSEQ multiplex PCR; TCRdb keeps in-frame clones, though not all of them. The sample carries several thousand clones, roughly nine tenths recorded once. This record comes from a study of T cell clonotyping in hematopoietic cell transplantation. Findings of the study overall: Recipient TCR diversity dropped after transplant; expanded clonotypes rose from day 30 to 180.

This chain uses TRBV15 with TRBJ1-4, with a possible D match to TRBD1 (6 bases). The clonotype originates from a human patient who had an allogeneic stem cell transplant, so the T cells may come from the graft donor. The donor label of this sample is uncertain. Some clones in this sample may be carry-over from other donors' samples. The sample in question was PBMCs, obtained 180 days after allogeneic stem cell transplant. CDR3 amino acids: CATSRDYGQEKLFF. The CDR3 DNA reads as TGTGCCACCAGCAGAGATTATGGACAGGAAAAACTGTTTTTT. Supplemented by reference TRBV15 and TRBJ1-4, the full variable domain reads DAMVIQNPRYQVTQFGKPVTLSCSQTLNHNVMYWYQQKSSQAPKLLFHYYDKDFNNEADTPDNFQSRRPNTSFCFLDIRSPGLGDTAMYLCATSRDYGQEKLFFGSGTQLSVL.